These T cell receptor beta chains were read from a single sample in a study of blood T cell repertoires in COVID-19. Using immunoSEQ multiplex PCR, the repertoire was profiled, and TCRdb retains in-frame clones only, with some absent. The repertoire consists of some 180,000 clones, with approximately 88% occurring once and the leading ten covering about 7%. The sequencing sample was made of peripheral blood. These receptors were obtained from a woman in her 40s with COVID-19, enrolled during active disease. CDR3s include the opening cysteine and the closing phenylalanine or tryptophan. A D gene is named only where the DNA matches it firmly. Part of the rows lack a size; the others show once, few, many or a class for expanded clones.

TRBJ1-2	NA	TRBD1	TRBV19	TGTGCCAGTAGTATAACAGGGGGCAATGGCTACACCTTC	CASSITGGNGYTF
TRBJ1-2	NA	NA	TRBV4-1	TGCGCCAGCAGGAGTCCCTTAGTTAACTATGGCTACACCTTC	CASRSPLVNYGYTF
TRBJ2-6	few	NA	TRBV5-1	TGCGCCAGCAGCTTGGCCTTCTCTGGGGCCAACGTCCTGACTTTC	CASSLAFSGANVLTF
TRBJ2-7	NA	TRBD1	TRBV27	TGTGCCAGCAGTTTGGGGACAGTGTACGAGCAGTACTTC	CASSLGTVYEQYF
TRBJ1-1	NA	NA	TRBV10-3	TGTGCCATCAGTGAGGGGCCGGGGGAAGACACTGAAGCTTTCTTT	CAISEGPGEDTEAFF
TRBJ1-5	NA	NA	TRBV2	TGTGCCAGCAGAGGGGGTGGGCCCCAGCATTTT	CASRGGGPQHF
TRBJ1-2	NA	NA	TRBV5-1	TGCGCCAGCAGTCCTCTGATCCGAACTTACTATGGCTACACCTTC	CASSPLIRTYYGYTF
TRBJ2-1	NA	NA	TRBV12-5	TGTGCTAGTCGATCATCAGGTTTCTACAATGAGCAGTTCTTC	CASRSSGFYNEQFF
TRBJ2-1	NA	TRBD2	TRBV2	TGTGCCAGTGGAAAGGGGCGGGAGGTCAACAATGAGCAGTTCTTC	CASGKGREVNNEQFF
TRBJ2-5	NA	NA	TRBV25-1	TGTGCCAGCAGTGACGGGACCCAGTACTTC	CASSDGTQYF
TRBJ1-4	NA	NA	TRBV19	TGTGCCAGCCGTAGTTACAGCTTATCTTTATCAACTAATGAAAAACTGTTTTTT	CASRSYSLSLSTNEKLFF
TRBJ2-5	NA	NA	TRBV11-2	TGTGCCAGCAGCGCTAGCGCCCAAGAGACCCAGTACTTC	CASSASAQETQYF
TRBJ1-2	NA	NA	TRBV7-9	TGTGCCAGCAGCTTGGCCGGGGGCTATGGCTACACCTTC	CASSLAGGYGYTF
TRBJ1-2	NA	NA	TRBV6-5	TGTGCCAGCAGTTACGGTCCTGACACGGAAGGCTATGGCTACACCTTC	CASSYGPDTEGYGYTF
TRBJ1-5	NA	NA	TRBV11-1	TGTGCCAGCAGCCAGGCGGGGTCAGCGGGGCAGCCCCAGCATTTT	CASSQAGSAGQPQHF
TRBJ1-4	NA	TRBD1	TRBV7-8	TGTGCCAGCAGCTCGGACAGGGGAGCAGGAGAAAAACTGTTTTTT	CASSSDRGAGEKLFF